One sample yielded the 28 T cell receptor beta chains listed below, sequenced in a study of regulatory T cells in long-lasting Graves disease. Time point reported: persistent/refractory GD, antithyroid drugs over 5 years with positive TRAb. The TCR library was made from RNA extracted from PBMCs. Through Arm-PCR of CDR3 regions and iRepertoire HTBI primers, TCR beta libraries were built. MiXCR, run by TCRdb on the multiplex PCR reads, gives a single entry per CDR3 protein. The data contain 400,000 to 500,000 distinct CDR3 sequences, around 21% of them singletons. The sample was peripheral blood mononuclear cells (PBMCs), taken when the disease was refractory, from a patient treated with antithyroid drugs. These receptors all stem from a female donor with Graves disease.

The chain combines TRBV13 with TRBJ2-5; D uncertain. The germline V gene has CDR1 PRHDT and CDR2 FYEKMQ (reference sequence). This CDR3 spans 12 amino acids. V lost 7 bases and J 6 bases, leaving 12 bases between the germline ends. In DNA, the CDR3 is TGTGCCAGCACCGGCCAACGAAAGACCCAGTACTTC. Its protein product is CASTGQRKTQYF.

The sample holds many counts of this clonotype. The chain carries TRBV6-2 or TRBV6-3 and TRBJ1-1, with D hard to call. The CDR3 totals 14 residues. Germline CDR1 MNHEY, CDR2 SVGEGT. Trimming took off 4 bases at V and 6 bases at J, with 15 bases between the two ends. CDR3 in amino acids: CASSFSALSSEAFF. The CDR3 coding sequence is TGTGCCAGCAGTTTCTCAGCGTTGTCGTCTGAAGCTTTCTTT.

The count of this clonotype is one. One base away lies a much larger clone, so this may be a sequencing read error. This sequence joins TRBV28 and TRBJ2-6; tentative D call: TRBD2 (6 bases). The germline V gene has CDR1 MDHEN and CDR2 SYDVKM. The CDR3 contains 14 residues. CDR3 coding DNA: TGTGCCAGCAGTCAAAGATGGAGGGCCAACGTCCTGGCTTTC. Translated: CASSQRWRANVLAF.

This clonotype has a count of ten or more. The CDR3 is CASSLRGGALDEKLFF. The CDR3 DNA sequence: TGTGCCAGCAGTTTAAGAGGGGGCGCGTTAGATGAAAAACTGTTTTTT. The chain combines TRBV28 with TRBJ1-4, with TRBD1 matching 7 bases. V lost 2 bases, J lost 6 bases, and 9 bases stayed unmatched. The CDR3 has 16 residues. Germline V lookup: CDR1 MDHEN, CDR2 SYDVKM.

This clonotype was detected many times. The CDR3 DNA reads as TGTGCCAGCAGACTGGGACAGGGGGCTTATGGGGCCAACGTCCTGACTTTC. Encoded protein: CASRLGQGAYGANVLTF. The chain links TRBV27 to TRBJ2-6; 12 bases match TRBD1. Looked up from germline, CDR1 is MNHEY and CDR2 is SMNVEV (reference sequence). Trimming took 6 bases from V and 3 from J; bases not matched to a gene: 6. The CDR3 sequence is 17 residues long.

The genes are TRBV5-4 and TRBJ2-7, with 7 bases identical to TRBD2. The CDR3 consists of 15 residues. The junction had 6 bases not matched to a gene; V was cut back by 0 bases and J by 3 bases. Germline V gene data show CDR1 as SGHNT and CDR2 as YYREEE (reference sequence). Here the CDR3 DNA reads TGTGCCAGCAGCTTGGGGGGGGGTAGGGTCTACGAGCAGTACTTC. This encodes CASSLGGGRVYEQYF.

This clonotype was picked up many times. The chain employs TRBV6-1 and TRBJ1-4; D not certain. V was trimmed by 6 bases and J by 5 bases, leaving 16 bases between them. Germline V gene sequence: CDR1 MNHNS, CDR2 SASEGT. The CDR3 is 15 amino acids. CDR3 protein: CASRILLGRNEKLFF. Here the CDR3 DNA reads TGTGCCAGCAGGATACTGCTAGGACGGAATGAAAAACTGTTTTTT.

The chain employs TRBV11-2 and TRBJ2-5, with a weak D call TRBD1 (6 bases). The V gene's germline CDR1 is SGHAT and CDR2 FQNNGV. The CDR3 has 14 amino acids. Between the trimmed V and J ends, which lost 7 bases and 0 bases, there was a span of 12 bases. The CDR3 protein is CASTNDRYQETQYF. The CDR3 bases are TGTGCCAGCACCAACGACAGGTACCAAGAGACCCAGTACTTC.

This clonotype has ten or more counts. The chain employs TRBV24-1 and TRBJ2-7, with D possibly being TRBD1 (6 bases). Germline V gene lookup returns CDR1 KGHDR and CDR2 SFDVKD. Trimming cost V 5 bases and J 5 bases, with 12 bases left between them. The CDR3 runs to 13 residues. CDR3 DNA sequence: TGTGCCACCAGTGCCAACAGGGTCCACGAGCAGTACTTC. This sequence encodes CATSANRVHEQYF.

This clonotype was detected many times. The chain joins TRBV12-3 or TRBV12-4 to TRBJ1-2, with 10 positions matching TRBD1. The V segment lost 6 bases and the J segment 8 bases; nucleotides outside the gene matches: 6. This CDR3 is 13 amino acids long. The CDR3 region is CASSTGQGIGYTF. In nucleotides, the CDR3 is TGTGCCAGCAGCACGGGACAGGGGATCGGCTACACCTTC.

This clonotype was observed a handful of times. The genes are TRBV19 and TRBJ2-7; D is perhaps TRBD1 or TRBD2 (5 bases each). V dropped 3 bases and J dropped 2 bases, with 8 bases sitting between them. The CDR3 covers 13 residues. Germline CDR1 and CDR2: LNHDA and SQIVND (reference sequence). The CDR3 here is CASSIRDAYEQYF. The CDR3 coding sequence is TGTGCCAGTAGTATCCGGGACGCCTACGAGCAGTACTTC.

The chain combines TRBV4-3 with TRBJ2-7, with 10 nucleotides matching TRBD2. This CDR3 spans 15 amino acids. The germline V gene encodes CDR1 LGHNA and CDR2 YSLEER. Trimming at V came to 0 bases and at J to 9 bases, leaving 8 bases not matched to a gene. The CDR3 coding sequence is TGCGCCAGCAGCCAAGACCCGGCTAGCGGGAGCGGGCAGTACTTC. Translation gives CASSQDPASGSGQYF.

This clonotype was counted a few times. The chain is built from TRBV27 and TRBJ2-5, with TRBD2 matching 13 bases. Germline V gene lookup returns CDR1 MNHEY and CDR2 SMNVEV (reference sequence). J lost 0 bases, V lost 10 bases, and 11 bases had no gene match. This CDR3 comprises 17 residues. CDR3 region: CATAPGTSGIYQETQYF. In DNA, the CDR3 is TGTGCCACCGCCCCCGGGACTAGCGGGATATACCAAGAGACCCAGTACTTC.

There are many counts of this clonotype. The V call is TRBV5-1, the J call TRBJ2-7; tentatively, D is TRBD2 (6 bases). CDR1 is SGHRS, CDR2 YFSETQ, per germline. V gave up 4 bases and J gave up 5 bases, with 19 bases separating them. There are 15 residues in the CDR3. CDR3 residues: CASSPIELASDEQYF. In DNA form, the CDR3 reads TGCGCCAGCAGCCCCATTGAACTAGCTTCAGACGAGCAGTACTTC.

The rearrangement links TRBV7-2 to TRBJ1-2; D possibly corresponds to TRBD1 (5 bases). The CDR3 spans 14 residues. V dropped 3 bases and J dropped 0 bases, with 8 bases sitting between them. From germline, CDR1 is SGHTA and CDR2 FQGNSA. CDR3 DNA: TGTGCCAGCAGCTTTGACAGTACTAACTATGGCTACACCTTC. It specifies CASSFDSTNYGYTF.

This clonotype has a handful of counts. J is TRBJ1-3 and V is TRBV6-2 or TRBV6-3, with D possibly matching TRBD1 (5 bases). Trimming stripped 6 bases from V and 1 base from J, with 31 bases between. Germline V CDR1 and CDR2: MNHEY, SVGEGT. CDR3 length equals 21 residues. CDR3: CASRRDRLTTIGAESGNTIYF. DNA of the CDR3: TGTGCCAGCAGGAGGGACCGATTAACCACGATTGGGGCGGAATCTGGAAACACCATATATTTT.

This clonotype showed up many times. The rearrangement joins TRBV12-3 or TRBV12-4 to TRBJ2-5; 7 nucleotides match TRBD1. The trim removed 6 bases at V and 4 bases at J, leaving 8 bases unmatched. The CDR3 extends over 14 amino acids. The chain's CDR3 is CASSFAGGGETQYF. CDR3 nucleotides: TGTGCCAGCAGCTTCGCAGGGGGTGGAGAGACCCAGTACTTC.

This chain uses TRBV6-9 with TRBJ2-4, with TRBD2 matching 16 bases. This CDR3 is 15 amino acids long. V lost 3 bases, J lost 15 bases, and 8 bases stayed unmatched. CDR1 is MNHGY and CDR2 is SVAAGI in the germline V gene. The DNA of the CDR3 is TGTGCCAGCAGTTACTTGGGACTAGCGGGAGGGCCTTCGTACTTC. Residues: CASSYLGLAGGPSYF.

This chain uses TRBV20-1 with TRBJ2-3; 7 nucleotides agree with TRBD2. The CDR3 length is 14 residues. The germline V gene encodes CDR1 DFQATT and CDR2 SNEGSKA (reference sequence). The CDR3: CSPSGGVGTDTQYF. In nucleotides, the CDR3 is TGCAGCCCTTCGGGGGGAGTGGGTACAGATACGCAGTATTTT.

The rearrangement joins TRBV20-1 to TRBJ1-1; no clear D. CDR3 length: 12 residues. Germline V gene sequence: CDR1 DFQATT, CDR2 SNEGSKA (reference sequence). The ends were cut back, 6 bases at V and 4 bases at J, with 12 bases in the middle. For the CDR3, the DNA is TGCAGTGCGTTACGGTTCAGCACTGAAGCTTTCTTT. It encodes CSALRFSTEAFF.

The sample holds many counts of this clonotype. The V and J genes are TRBV11-2 and TRBJ1-3; the D is unclear. Trimming removed 5 bases at V and 0 bases at J, with 11 bases between. Germline assignment: CDR1 SGHAT and CDR2 FQNNGV. The CDR3 totals 15 residues. The CDR3, as DNA: TGTGCCAGCAGCGATATCCGAGGCTCTGGAAACACCATATATTTT. This encodes CASSDIRGSGNTIYF.

V usage is TRBV7-9 and J usage is TRBJ1-4; D call uncertain. Germline-derived CDR1 and CDR2 are SEHNR and FQNEAQ (reference sequence). The CDR3 runs to 13 residues. Trimming stripped 0 bases from V and 6 bases from J, with 5 bases between. The CDR3 region has the DNA TGTGCCAGCAGCTTAGCTCGTTATGAAAAACTGTTTTTT. Amino acid sequence: CASSLARYEKLFF.

This clonotype was found many times. V is TRBV24-1 and J is TRBJ2-5, with D perhaps given as TRBD1 or TRBD2 (5 bases each). Germline assignment: CDR1 KGHDR and CDR2 SFDVKD. The CDR3 totals 15 residues. V lost 8 bases, J lost 1 base, and 16 bases lay in between. The CDR3 region has the DNA TGTGCCACCACTTCAGTCACGGGGACCCAAGAGACCCAGTACTTC. It encodes CATTSVTGTQETQYF.

This chain uses TRBV6-1 with TRBJ1-1, with D perhaps TRBD1 (6 bases). V lost 4 bases and J 9 bases, leaving 21 bases between the germline ends. Germline V lookup: CDR1 MNHNS, CDR2 SASEGT. The CDR3 runs 15 residues. In DNA form, the CDR3 reads TGTGCCAGCAGTGGTCTTTCCGGGACAAGAACTAAAGCTTTCTTT. Its translation: CASSGLSGTRTKAFF.

This clonotype was found many times. The V call is TRBV7-9, the J call TRBJ2-7; 8 bases match TRBD1. With V trimmed by 1 base and J by 11 bases, 4 bases remained unmatched. Germline loops: CDR1 SEHNR, CDR2 FQNEAQ (reference sequence). The CDR3 totals 12 residues. Here the CDR3 DNA reads TGTGCCAGCAGCTTAGATTGGGGACAGGAGTACTTC. Amino acids: CASSLDWGQEYF.

This clonotype was recorded many times. The chain is built from TRBV20-1 and TRBJ2-4; no definite D call. V was clipped by 0 bases and J by 0 bases, with 18 bases between them. Germline V lookup: CDR1 DFQATT, CDR2 SNEGSKA (reference sequence). This CDR3 comprises 18 residues. The CDR3 coding sequence is TGCAGTGCTAGAGATCTTTTAGGGCAGATGCTAGCCAAAAACATTCAGTACTTC. Protein sequence: CSARDLLGQMLAKNIQYF.

This clonotype was detected many times. The V gene is TRBV5-1, the J gene TRBJ2-2; TRBD2 agrees at 7 bases. V lost 4 bases and J lost 6; bases outside the gene matches: 9. This CDR3 comprises 15 residues. Germline CDR1 and CDR2: SGHRS and YFSETQ. This CDR3 is CASSPSASGAGELFF. CDR3 nucleotides: TGCGCCAGCAGCCCGTCGGCTAGCGGTGCCGGGGAGCTGTTTTTT.

This clonotype appeared many times. The J gene is TRBJ1-6, the V gene TRBV6-1; possibly TRBD1 for D (6 bases). The CDR3 consists of 14 residues. CDR1 is MNHNS, CDR2 SASEGT, per germline. V gave up 6 bases and J gave up 10 bases, with 16 bases separating them. In DNA, the CDR3 is TGTGCCAGCAGGAAACAGGGTTCAGGATCACCCCTCCACTTT. Amino acids: CASRKQGSGSPLHF.